The 14 T cell receptor delta chains given below trace back to one sample, sequenced in a study of γδ T cells in repeated Plasmodium falciparum infection. TCRdb re-called the multiplex PCR reads through CATT. The sample consists of around 46,000 delta-chain clones, about 1.5% of them appearing once. Vgamma9/Vdelta2+ and Vdelta2-negative gammadelta T cells were flow-sorted from PBMC for bulk sequencing. The sequenced sample was gamma-delta T cells from blood. The receptors here all came from a pool of human donors (malaria-infected and uninfected, not separated).

This clone counts as medium-sized (0.01 to 0.1%). Additional DNA sequences in this sample encode the identical CDR3. This rearrangement joins TRDV2 to TRDJ1, with 11 bases matching TRDD3. The CDR3 covers 16 residues. The trim removed 1 base at V and 4 bases at J, leaving 7 bases unmatched. From germline, CDR1 is GEAIGNYY and CDR2 EKD. The CDR3 DNA follows: TGTGCCTGTGACACACTTGCTGGGGGATACAGCGATAAACTCATCTTT. Translating it yields CACDTLAGGYSDKLIF.

In its sample, this clone was seen a few times. A read error is likely here: a far larger clone is one base away. Other nucleotide sequences from this sample produce the same CDR3. This chain connects TRDV1 to TRDJ1; TRDD2 matches 9 bases. TCRdb supplies no J gene; here it was assigned by aligning the nucleotide sequence to germline. In germline, CDR1 is TSWWSYY, CDR2 QGS. V trimming: 4 bases; J trimming: 3 bases; junction bases outside the gene matches: 24. CDR3 length: 21 residues. CDR3 DNA sequence: TGTGCTCTTGGGGCCCCTTCCTACGTATCCCTACTGGGTGATACGGCCGATAAACTCATCTTT. It yields the protein CALGAPSYVSLLGDTADKLIF.

This clone has only a few counts. TCRdb records a much larger clone's protein for this DNA, with a difference at residue 14 that likely arises from a read error; the protein given is the translation of the DNA. This rearrangement joins TRDV1 to TRDJ1; 8 nucleotides match TRDD3. This CDR3 has 19 residues. Germline V gene data show CDR1 as TSWWSYY and CDR2 as QGS. Germline trimming cut 0 bases from V and 7 bases from J; bases unmatched to any gene: 19. For the CDR3, the DNA is TGTGCTCTTGGGGAACTAGTACCTACGGGGGATAAATTAACACGTAAACTCATCTTT. Translation: CALGELVPTGDKLTRKLIF.

This clone was counted a few times. This DNA translates differently at residue 9 from the TCRdb protein, which is that of a much larger clone; a read error is likely, and the protein shown is the DNA's own translation. In DNA form, the CDR3 reads TGTGCTCTTATACCTCCCCAGTACCGGAGGACCGATAAACTCATCTTT. Amino acid sequence: CALIPPQYRRTDKLIF. The chain has TRDV1 and TRDJ1; D is unclear. Matching the DNA to germline supplied the J gene, which TCRdb does not give. Per the germline V gene, CDR1 is TSWWSYY and CDR2 is QGS. Trimming took off 8 bases at V and 2 bases at J, with 21 bases between the two ends. This CDR3 comprises 16 residues.

This clone was seen more than once but under ten times. TCRdb attributes to this sequence the protein of a much larger clone, which differs from the DNA translation at residue 8; a read error is likely, and the protein displayed is translated from the DNA. CDR3 sequence reads: CALPAGTNGTDKLIF. Written as DNA, the CDR3 is TGTGCCTTGCCGGCGGGGACCAATGGGACCGATAAACTCATCTTT. V gene TRDV3 combines with J gene TRDJ1, with D perhaps matching TRDD3 (5 bases). The CDR3 contains 15 residues. Trimming stripped 3 bases from V and 2 bases from J, with 19 bases between. CDR1 TVYSNPD and CDR2 GDNSRS come from the germline V gene (reference sequence).

Note on this clone: TCRdb's listed protein matches a much larger clone and diverges from this DNA's translation at residue 15, likely through a read error; the protein shown comes from the DNA. The CDR3 DNA reads as TGTGCTCTTGTCGCCCTCCCTCCATGGCCGTACACCGATAAACCCATCTTT. This gives the protein CALVALPPWPYTDKPIF. Called V gene: TRDV1; the J gene was not called. The CDR3 length is 17 residues. The germline CDR1 and CDR2 sequences are TSWWSYY and QGS.

Worth noting for this clone: The protein TCRdb gives is from a much larger clone and does not agree with this DNA's translation at residue 4, likely a read error; the protein shown here comes from the DNA. V usage is TRDV2 and J usage is TRDJ1; 12 bases map to TRDD3. V was clipped by 6 bases and J by 0 bases; unmatched bases: 16. The CDR3 has 19 amino acids. CDR1 and CDR2 (germline): GEAIGNYY, EKD. CDR3 in amino acids: CACYFVLGDTSVYTDKLIF. CDR3 bases: TGTGCCTGTTACTTCGTACTGGGGGATACCTCGGTGTACACCGATAAACTCATCTTT.

This clone was seen at least ten times. The protein that TCRdb holds for this DNA derives from a much larger clone and differs from the translated DNA at residue 10, which likely indicates a read error; the protein shown here is translated from the DNA. CDR3 coding DNA: TGTGCCTCCAGGAGAACTGGGGGACTGTGCACCGATAAACTCATCTTT. This encodes CASRRTGGLCTDKLIF. V and J are TRDV2 and TRDJ1; 9 nucleotides match TRDD3. Germline CDR1 reads GEAIGNYY; CDR2 reads EKD. The CDR3 is 16 amino acids. Losses at the gene ends were 8 bases for V and 1 base for J; bases not matched to a gene: 13.

This clone was counted many times. Translating this DNA gives a protein that differs at residue 18 from the TCRdb one, which belongs to a much larger clone; a read error is likely, and the protein shown is this translation. The genes are TRDV1 and TRDJ1, with 12 positions matching TRDD3. The J gene, left out of TCRdb, was set here by checking the DNA against germline. Germline assignment: CDR1 TSWWSYY and CDR2 QGS. With V trimmed by 2 bases and J by 6 bases, 25 bases remained unmatched. The CDR3 consists of 22 residues. CDR3 nucleotides: TGTGCTCTTGGGGAAACCTTTGGTTCCTACGAAGAGGCTGGGGGATACGCCTATAAACTCATCTTT. Amino acids: CALGETFGSYEEAGGYAYKLIF.

V usage is TRDV1 and J usage is TRDJ1; D may be TRDD3 (6 bases). The J gene, left out of TCRdb, was set here by checking the DNA against germline. Trimming left V 3 bases short and J 3 bases short, with 14 bases between. Per germline, CDR1 TSWWSYY and CDR2 QGS. The CDR3 consists of 15 residues. The CDR3 nucleotides read TGTGCTCTTGGGGACTTTAGGTGGGGATCCGATAAACTCATCTTT. Encoded protein: CALGDFRWGSDKLIF.

This clone was recorded at least ten times. The rearrangement joins TRDV2 to TRDJ1; TRDD3 matches at 10 bases. Since TCRdb gives no J gene, matching the DNA to germline was used here to assign it. Germline lookup yields CDR1 GEAIGNYY and CDR2 EKD. This CDR3 has 14 amino acids. V trimming: 5 bases; J trimming: 3 bases; junction bases outside the gene matches: 5. The CDR3: CACAYWGIPDKLIF. The CDR3 DNA is TGTGCCTGTGCGTACTGGGGGATTCCCGATAAACTCATCTTT.

Concerning this clone: The protein TCRdb lists belongs to a much larger clone and differs from this DNA's translation at residue 12, which points to a read error; the protein shown is made from the DNA. The J gene is TRDJ1, the V gene TRDV1, with D unclear. The J gene, not given by TCRdb, was assigned here from a germline match of the nucleotide sequence. CDR1 is TSWWSYY, CDR2 QGS, per germline. CDR3 length: 19 amino acids. Trimming removed 0 bases from V and 2 bases from J, with 22 bases in between. The CDR3 sequence: CALGELATSGASLTDKLIF. CDR3 sequence (DNA): TGTGCTCTTGGGGAACTTGCTACGTCCGGCGCTAGCTTGACCGATAAACTCATCTTT.

Worth noting for this clone: This sequence may be a read error, since a much larger clone differs from it by one base. The rearrangement uses TRDV1 and TRDJ1; 9 bases agree with TRDD3. TCRdb supplies no J gene; here it was assigned by aligning the nucleotide sequence to germline. The germline V gene has CDR1 TSWWSYY and CDR2 QGS. This CDR3 spans 20 amino acids. In DNA, the CDR3 is TGCGCTCTTGGGGAAAACACTTCGGGGTACTGGGGGACCTACACCGATAAACTCATCTTT. Translation: CALGENTSGYWGTYTDKLIF.

This clone has only a few counts. TCRdb's protein, taken from a much larger clone, differs from this DNA's translation at residue 9, likely owing to a read error; the protein displayed comes from the DNA. V is TRDV3 and J is TRDJ1, with 7 bases identical to TRDD3. Per the germline V gene, CDR1 is TVYSNPD and CDR2 is GDNSRS (reference sequence). V gave up 2 bases and J gave up 3 bases; unmatched junction bases: 9. The CDR3 contains 14 residues. Here the CDR3 reads CAFGEPGYADKLIF. The CDR3 coding sequence is TGTGCCTTTGGAGAGCCCGGATACGCCGATAAACTCATCTTT.